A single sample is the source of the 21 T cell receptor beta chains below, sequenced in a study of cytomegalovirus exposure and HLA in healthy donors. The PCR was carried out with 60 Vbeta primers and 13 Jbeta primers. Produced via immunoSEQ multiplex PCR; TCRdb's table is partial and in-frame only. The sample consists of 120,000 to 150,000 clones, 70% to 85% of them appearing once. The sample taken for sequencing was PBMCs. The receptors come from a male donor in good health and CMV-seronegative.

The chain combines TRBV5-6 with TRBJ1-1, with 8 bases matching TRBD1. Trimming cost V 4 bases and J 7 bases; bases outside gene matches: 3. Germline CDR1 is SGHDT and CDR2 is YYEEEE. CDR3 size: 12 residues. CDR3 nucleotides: TGTGCCAGCAGCCCTGGACAGGGTGAAGCTTTCTTT. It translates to CASSPGQGEAFF.

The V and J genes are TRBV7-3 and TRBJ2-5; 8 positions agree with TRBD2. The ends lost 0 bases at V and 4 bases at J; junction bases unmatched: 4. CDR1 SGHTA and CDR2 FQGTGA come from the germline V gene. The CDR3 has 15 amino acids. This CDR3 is CASSLTGGAGETQYF. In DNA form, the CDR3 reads TGTGCCAGCAGCTTAACCGGGGGGGCGGGAGAGACCCAGTACTTC.

The CDR3 DNA sequence: TGTGCCAGCAGCTATACGGGTTCCTACGAGCAGTACTTC. It yields the protein CASSYTGSYEQYF. V usage is TRBV27 and J usage is TRBJ2-7; D uncertain. The V gene's germline CDR1 is MNHEY and CDR2 SMNVEV (reference sequence). The V gene lost 6 bases and the J gene lost 1 base, with 10 bases spanning the gap. The CDR3 has 13 amino acids.

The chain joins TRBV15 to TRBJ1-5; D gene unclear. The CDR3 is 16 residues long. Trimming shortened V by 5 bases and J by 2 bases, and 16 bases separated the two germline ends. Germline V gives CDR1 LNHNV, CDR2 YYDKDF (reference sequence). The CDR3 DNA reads TGTGCCACCAGCCCCCGGTCTCAAAGCGGCAATCAGCCCCAGCATTTT. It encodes CATSPRSQSGNQPQHF.

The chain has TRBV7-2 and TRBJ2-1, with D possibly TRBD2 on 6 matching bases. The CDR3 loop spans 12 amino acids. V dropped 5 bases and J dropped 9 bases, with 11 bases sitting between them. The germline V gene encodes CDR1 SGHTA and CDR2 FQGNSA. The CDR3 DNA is TGTGCCAGCAGCGTGACTAGTGTTGAGCAGTTCTTC. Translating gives CASSVTSVEQFF.

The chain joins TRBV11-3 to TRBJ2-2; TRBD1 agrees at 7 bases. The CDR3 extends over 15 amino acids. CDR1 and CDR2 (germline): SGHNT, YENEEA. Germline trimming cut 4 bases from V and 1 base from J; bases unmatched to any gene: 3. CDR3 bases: TGTGCCAGCAGCTCCGGGACAGTGAACACCGGGGAGCTGTTTTTT. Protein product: CASSSGTVNTGELFF.

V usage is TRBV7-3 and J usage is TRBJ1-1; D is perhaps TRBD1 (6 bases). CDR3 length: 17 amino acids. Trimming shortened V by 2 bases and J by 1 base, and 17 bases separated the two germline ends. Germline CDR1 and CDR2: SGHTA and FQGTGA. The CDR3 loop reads CASSLGGAQRTNTEAFF. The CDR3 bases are TGTGCCAGCAGCTTAGGGGGGGCACAGCGTACGAACACTGAAGCTTTCTTT.

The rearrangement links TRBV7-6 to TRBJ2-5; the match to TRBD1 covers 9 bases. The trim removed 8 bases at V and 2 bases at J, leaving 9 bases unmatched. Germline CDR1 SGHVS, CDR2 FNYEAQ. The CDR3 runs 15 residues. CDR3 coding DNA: TGTGCCAGCTCGAACCCCGGGACAGGGCAAGAGACCCAGTACTTC. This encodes CASSNPGTGQETQYF.

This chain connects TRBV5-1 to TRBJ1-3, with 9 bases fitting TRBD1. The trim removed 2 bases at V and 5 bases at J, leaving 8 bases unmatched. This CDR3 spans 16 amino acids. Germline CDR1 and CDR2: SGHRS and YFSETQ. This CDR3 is CASSLSRDRARNTIYF. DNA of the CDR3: TGCGCCAGCAGCTTAAGTAGGGACAGGGCTCGAAACACCATATATTTT.

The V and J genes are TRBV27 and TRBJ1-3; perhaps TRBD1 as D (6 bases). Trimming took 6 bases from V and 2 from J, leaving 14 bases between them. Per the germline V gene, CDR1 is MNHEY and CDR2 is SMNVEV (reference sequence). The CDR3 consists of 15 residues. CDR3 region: CASSLRGGPGNTIYF. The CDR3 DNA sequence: TGTGCCAGCAGCCTCAGGGGTGGGCCTGGAAACACCATATATTTT.

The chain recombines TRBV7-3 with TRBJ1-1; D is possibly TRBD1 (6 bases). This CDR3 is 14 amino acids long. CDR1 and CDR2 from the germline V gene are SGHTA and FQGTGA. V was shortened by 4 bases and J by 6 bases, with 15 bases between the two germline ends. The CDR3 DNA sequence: TGTGCCAGCAGCTCGGGAACAGGGTCCCCTGAAGCTTTCTTT. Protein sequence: CASSSGTGSPEAFF.

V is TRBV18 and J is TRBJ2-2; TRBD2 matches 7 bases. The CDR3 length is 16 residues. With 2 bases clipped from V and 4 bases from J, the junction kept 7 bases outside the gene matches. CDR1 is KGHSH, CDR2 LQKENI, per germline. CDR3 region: CASSPRAGELTGELFF. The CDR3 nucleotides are TGTGCCAGCTCACCAAGGGCGGGAGAACTCACCGGGGAGCTGTTTTTT.

The CDR3 DNA reads as TGTGCCAGCAGCGACCCCTCCCGGGGGGCGGGCTATGGCTACACCTTC. This sequence encodes CASSDPSRGAGYGYTF. J is TRBJ1-2 and V is TRBV9; tentative D call: TRBD1 (6 bases). Germline CDR1 and CDR2: SGDLS and YYNGEE. This CDR3 spans 16 amino acids. The V end lost 3 bases, the J end lost 4 bases, and 19 bases lay between the germline ends.

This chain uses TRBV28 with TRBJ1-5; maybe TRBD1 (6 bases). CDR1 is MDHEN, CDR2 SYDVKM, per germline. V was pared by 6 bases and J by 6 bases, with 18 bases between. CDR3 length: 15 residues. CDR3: CASSYRASGAQPQHF. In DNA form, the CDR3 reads TGTGCCAGCAGCTACCGGGCCTCAGGGGCTCAGCCCCAGCATTTT.

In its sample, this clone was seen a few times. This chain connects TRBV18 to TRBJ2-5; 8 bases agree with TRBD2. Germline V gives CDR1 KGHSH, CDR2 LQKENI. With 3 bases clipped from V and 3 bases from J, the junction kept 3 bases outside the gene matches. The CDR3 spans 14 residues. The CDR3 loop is CASSPGAGEETQYF. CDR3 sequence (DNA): TGTGCCAGCTCACCCGGAGCGGGAGAAGAGACCCAGTACTTC. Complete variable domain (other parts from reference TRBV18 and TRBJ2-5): NAGVMQNPRHLVRRRGQEARLRCSPMKGHSHVYWYRQLPEEGLKFMVYLQKENIIDESGMPKERFSAEFPKEGPSILRIQQVVRGDSAAYFCASSPGAGEETQYFGPGTRLLVL.

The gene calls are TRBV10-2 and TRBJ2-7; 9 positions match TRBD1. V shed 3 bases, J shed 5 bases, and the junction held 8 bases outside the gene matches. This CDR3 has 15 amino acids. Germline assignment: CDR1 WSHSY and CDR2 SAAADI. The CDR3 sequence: CASSDGQGPGDEQYF. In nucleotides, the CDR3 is TGCGCCAGCAGTGACGGACAGGGGCCCGGCGACGAGCAGTACTTC.

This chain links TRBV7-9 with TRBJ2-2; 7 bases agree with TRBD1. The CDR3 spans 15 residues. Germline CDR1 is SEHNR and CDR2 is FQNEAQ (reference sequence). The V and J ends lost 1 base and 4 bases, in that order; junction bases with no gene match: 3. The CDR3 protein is CASSLGAGGTGELFF. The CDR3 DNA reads TGTGCCAGCAGCTTAGGCGCAGGGGGCACCGGGGAGCTGTTTTTT.

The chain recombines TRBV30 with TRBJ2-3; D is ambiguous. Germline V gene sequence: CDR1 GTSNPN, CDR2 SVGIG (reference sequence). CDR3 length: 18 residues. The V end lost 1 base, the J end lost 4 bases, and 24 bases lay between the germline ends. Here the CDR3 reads CAWSGATQPPEGADTQYF. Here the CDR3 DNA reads TGTGCCTGGAGTGGGGCTACCCAACCCCCAGAAGGCGCAGATACGCAGTATTTT.

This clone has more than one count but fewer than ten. The CDR3 DNA sequence: TGTGCCAGCAGTGCTAGCGGGAGGCAAGAGACCCAGTACTTC. As protein: CASSASGRQETQYF. The V gene is TRBV2, the J gene TRBJ2-5; 11 nucleotides match TRBD2. Germline assignment: CDR1 SNHLY and CDR2 FYNNEI. This CDR3 region has 14 residues. Germline trimming cut 4 bases from V and 2 bases from J; bases unmatched to any gene: 0. The complete variable domain, with remaining parts taken from reference TRBV2 and TRBJ2-5, reads EPEVTQTPSHQVTQMGQEVILRCVPISNHLYFYWYRQILGQKVEFLVSFYNNEISEKSEIFDDQFSVERPDGSNFTLKIRSTKLEDSAMYFCASSASGRQETQYFGPGTRLLVL.

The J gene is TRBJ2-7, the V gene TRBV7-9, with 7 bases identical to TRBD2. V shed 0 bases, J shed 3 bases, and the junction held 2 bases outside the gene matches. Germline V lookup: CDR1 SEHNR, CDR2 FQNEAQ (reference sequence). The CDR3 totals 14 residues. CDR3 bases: TGTGCCAGCAGCTTAGCCAGCGGGGTCTACGAGCAGTACTTC. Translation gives CASSLASGVYEQYF.

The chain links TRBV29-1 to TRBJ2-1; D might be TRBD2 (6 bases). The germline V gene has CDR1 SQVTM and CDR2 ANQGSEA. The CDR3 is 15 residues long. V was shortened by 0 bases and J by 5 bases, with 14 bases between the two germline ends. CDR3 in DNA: TGCAGCGTTGAAGATTGGGGGGAGTCCCACAATGAGCAGTTCTTC. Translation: CSVEDWGESHNEQFF.